Sequencing of this T cell receptor (beta chain) was carried out in a study of shared clonotypes between healthy human individuals. Study overall: Aged between 18 and 49, the donors were a couple of women and a few men.

Each subset's genomic DNA was split evenly across several immunoSEQ plates. Assay: immunoSEQ multiplex PCR; the TCRdb copy retains only in-frame clones and omits some. The table has about 2.3 million clones, approximately 95% seen once. Trimming at V came to 6 bases and at J to 2 bases, leaving 13 bases not matched to a gene. CDR3 length: 17 amino acids. Germline CDR1 and CDR2: SGHAT and FQNNGV. Source material: naive CD4+ T cells from PBMCs. The subset here: CD45RA+ positively selected. This chain connects TRBV11-2 to TRBJ2-3; TRBD2 agrees at 8 bases. This TCR was sampled from a man younger than 35 in good health. Some clones in this sample may be carry-over from other donors' samples. The CDR3 nucleotides read TGTGCCAGCAGTTTCCGTCCCGGGACTAGGGTCACAGATACGCAGTATTTT. It is translated as CASSFRPGTRVTDTQYF.